A selection of T cell receptor beta chains follows, all from one sample in a study of shared clonotypes between healthy human individuals. This table comes from immunoSEQ multiplex PCR, and its TCRdb copy is limited to in-frame clones, with some not included. This table has 2 million to 3 million clones, just over 90% appearing once. Sequencing was carried out using naive CD4+ T cells sorted from blood. The receptors come from a man between 18 and 35 years old in good health. The CDR3 runs from the conserved cysteine through the conserved F or W. The D gene is left open where the match is weak. Rows may omit the clone size; those that give it use once, few, many or a size class.

clone_size	d_call	v_call	j_call	cdr3_aa	cdr3_nt
-	TRBD1	TRBV2	TRBJ2-7	CASSGGTESSYEQYF	TGTGCCAGCAGTGGTGGGACAGAGAGCTCCTACGAGCAGTACTTC
-	TRBD1	TRBV6-5	TRBJ1-1	CASSPGQPNTEAFF	TGTGCCAGCAGTCCGGGACAGCCGAACACTGAAGCTTTCTTT
-	-	TRBV28	TRBJ1-2	CASSYRGYTF	TGTGCCAGTAGTTATCGTGGCTACACCTTC
-	-	TRBV4-1	TRBJ2-3	CASSQGPGLLTDTQYF	TGCGCCAGCAGCCAAGGTCCGGGACTCCTCACAGATACGCAGTATTTT
-	-	TRBV5-1	TRBJ1-2	CASSLAGTEWGYTF	TGCGCCAGCAGCTTGGCCGGAACAGAGTGGGGCTACACCTTC
-	TRBD2	TRBV29-1	TRBJ2-1	CSVERRLAGDREQFF	TGCAGCGTTGAGCGAAGGCTAGCGGGAGATCGCGAGCAGTTCTTC
-	-	TRBV30	TRBJ1-3	CAWSLLGRNSGNTIYF	TGTGCCTGGAGTCTTCTTGGCAGGAACTCTGGAAACACCATATATTTT
-	-	TRBV29-1	TRBJ2-7	CSVVWGVGEQYF	TGCAGCGTTGTATGGGGGGTCGGCGAGCAGTACTTC
-	-	TRBV18	TRBJ1-1	CASSQGEAEAFF	TGTGCCAGCTCACAGGGTGAGGCTGAAGCTTTCTTT
-	TRBD1	TRBV6-1	TRBJ1-2	CASSEEARGRGYGYTF	TGTGCCAGCAGTGAAGAGGCCAGGGGGCGAGGCTATGGCTACACCTTC
once	-	TRBV6-1	TRBJ2-5	CASSEREGGTQYF	TGTGCCAGCAGTGAAAGGGAGGGGGGGACCCAGTACTTC
-	TRBD2	TRBV9	TRBJ2-1	CASSETPNSGGRNEQFF	TGTGCCAGCAGCGAGACGCCCAACTCGGGGGGGCGTAATGAGCAGTTCTTC